These 20 T cell receptor beta chains were all obtained from the same sample, sequenced in a study of T-cell memory formation after mild COVID-19. MiXCR, run by TCRdb on the 5' RACE reads, gives a single entry per CDR3 protein. The sample records more than 70,000 distinct CDR3 sequences, about 15% being singletons. The sample taken for sequencing was PBMCs or a T cell subset sorted from them (not recorded which). The receptors shown here come from an adult woman who had mild COVID-19 (a few samples of this study predate the infection). Cell type and time point are not known.

This clonotype was recorded many times. The chain uses TRBV4-2 and TRBJ2-5, with 9 nucleotides matching TRBD1. The CDR3 loop spans 16 amino acids. Trimming took 0 bases from V and 5 from J; bases not matched to a gene: 7. Germline V gene data show CDR1 as LGHNA and CDR2 as YNFKEQ. The CDR3 protein is CASSQEEGTGSETQYF. The DNA for the CDR3 is TGTGCCAGCAGCCAAGAGGAGGGGACAGGGTCGGAGACCCAGTACTTC.

This clonotype showed up just a few times. V gene TRBV6-6 combines with J gene TRBJ2-7, with 11 bases lining up with TRBD1. Germline CDR1 and CDR2: MNHNY and SVGAGI (reference sequence). The V gene end was trimmed by 4 bases and the J gene end by 6 bases; junction bases not matched to a gene: 5. There are 14 residues in the CDR3. CDR3 coding DNA: TGTGCCAGCAGTTTACGGACAGGGGGCATCGAGCAGTACTTC. Protein product: CASSLRTGGIEQYF.

CDR3 sequence: CASSLGNNEQFF. CDR3 sequence (DNA): TGTGCCAGCAGCTTGGGAAACAATGAGCAGTTCTTC. The rearrangement uses TRBV5-6 and TRBJ2-1, with no clear D. The V gene lost 0 bases and the J gene lost 5 bases, with 3 bases spanning the gap. There are 12 residues in the CDR3. Germline V gives CDR1 SGHDT, CDR2 YYEEEE.

This clonotype appeared a few times. The rearrangement joins TRBV27 to TRBJ2-7; 8 nucleotides agree with TRBD2. Per the germline V gene, CDR1 is MNHEY and CDR2 is SMNVEV (reference sequence). Unmatched junction bases numbered 5, after V lost 2 bases and J lost 5 bases. CDR3 length equals 14 residues. The CDR3 DNA follows: TGTGCCAGCAGTTTAACCAGCGGGGGCCACGAGCAGTACTTC. Translating gives CASSLTSGGHEQYF.

This clonotype was counted between two and nine times. The rearrangement uses TRBV24-1 and TRBJ1-4; D is unresolved. V gave up 5 bases and J gave up 8 bases, with 5 bases separating them. CDR1 is KGHDR and CDR2 is SFDVKD in the germline V gene. The CDR3 runs 11 residues. CDR3 residues: CATSGGEKLFF. The CDR3 region has the DNA TGTGCCACCAGTGGTGGAGAAAAACTGTTTTTT.

This clonotype came up a few times. The CDR3 reads CASSQVVESDTQYF. DNA of the CDR3: TGCGCCAGCAGCCAAGTTGTAGAGTCAGATACGCAGTATTTT. V gene TRBV4-1 combines with J gene TRBJ2-3, with D unclear. V was trimmed by 1 base and J by 4 bases, leaving 9 bases between them. Germline CDR1 is MGHRA and CDR2 is YSYEKL. CDR3 length: 14 residues.

The table lists this clonotype with a few counts. The gene calls are TRBV24-1 and TRBJ2-1, with TRBD2 identical over 9 bases. V shed 5 bases and J 15 bases; nucleotides not matched to a gene: 19. Germline CDR1 KGHDR, CDR2 SFDVKD. There are 16 residues in the CDR3. DNA of the CDR3: TGTGCCACCAGTGTGGTGATGGCTAGCGGGGCACGGCCTATGTTCTTC. Its protein product is CATSVVMASGARPMFF.

This clonotype was found a few times. The chain is built from TRBV24-1 and TRBJ2-7; 8 bases line up with TRBD1. The CDR3 runs 13 residues. The V gene end was trimmed by 4 bases and the J gene end by 5 bases; junction bases not matched to a gene: 3. The germline gives CDR1 KGHDR, CDR2 SFDVKD. DNA for the CDR3: TGTGCCACCAGTGACAGGACAGGGAACGAGCAGTACTTC. This codes for CATSDRTGNEQYF.

The rearrangement joins TRBV27 to TRBJ2-1; 8 positions match TRBD2. This CDR3 has 15 residues. V was clipped by 8 bases and J by 6 bases; unmatched bases: 12. Germline-derived CDR1 and CDR2 are MNHEY and SMNVEV (reference sequence). In DNA, the CDR3 is TGTGCCAGCTCCCCTGGGACTAGTGGATCCAATGAGCAGTTCTTC. This encodes CASSPGTSGSNEQFF.

This clonotype was observed a handful of times. The rearrangement links TRBV4-1 to TRBJ1-5, with D unclear. The CDR3 runs to 16 residues. In germline, CDR1 is MGHRA, CDR2 YSYEKL. V was clipped by 1 base and J by 4 bases, with 14 bases between them. CDR3 DNA sequence: TGCGCCAGCAGCCAAGTTGGTATGGGAGTGAATCAGCCCCAGCATTTT. Its protein is CASSQVGMGVNQPQHF.

V usage is TRBV6-5 and J usage is TRBJ2-2; a weak D match, TRBD1 (6 bases). V lost 2 bases, J lost 6 bases, and 19 bases lay in between. In germline, CDR1 is MNHEY, CDR2 SVGAGI. The CDR3 is 17 residues long. In nucleotides, the CDR3 is TGTGCCAGCAGTTACGATTTACAGGGTTCGGAGGCCGGGGAGCTGTTTTTT. Protein sequence: CASSYDLQGSEAGELFF.

This clonotype was counted a few times. The chain uses TRBV6-2 or TRBV6-3 and TRBJ2-1; TRBD1 matches at 10 bases. Per the germline V gene, CDR1 is MNHEY and CDR2 is SVGEGT. The CDR3 runs 16 residues. Trimming took 7 bases from V and 6 from J; bases not matched to a gene: 12. DNA for the CDR3: TGTGCCAGCAATCCTTCCGGGACAGGGGTATCCAATGAGCAGTTCTTC. It encodes CASNPSGTGVSNEQFF.

The rearrangement joins TRBV11-3 to TRBJ2-7, with 10 bases matching TRBD1. CDR1 SGHNT and CDR2 YENEEA come from the germline V gene. The CDR3 is 17 residues long. After removal of 0 bases from V and 6 bases from J, the junction contained 11 bases not matched to a gene. CDR3 nucleotides: TGTGCCAGCAGCTTAGAGTCCACGGGACAGGGGCTAAGCGAGCAGTACTTC. This encodes CASSLESTGQGLSEQYF.

The chain combines TRBV29-1 with TRBJ2-7; perhaps TRBD1 as D (5 bases). The CDR3 covers 16 residues. Per the germline V gene, CDR1 is SQVTM and CDR2 is ANQGSEA. V lost 1 base, J lost 3 bases, and 19 bases lay in between. CDR3 DNA: TGCAGCGTTGAAGGGAGTTCCCGGACCAGGGACTACGAGCAGTACTTC. It yields the protein CSVEGSSRTRDYEQYF.

This clonotype has only a few counts. This chain joins TRBV19 and TRBJ2-7; D remains ambiguous. From germline, CDR1 is LNHDA and CDR2 SQIVND (reference sequence). V was pared by 4 bases and J by 3 bases, with 13 bases between. CDR3 length: 14 residues. The CDR3 protein is CASSTGSDGYEQYF. The CDR3 DNA is TGTGCCAGTAGTACCGGCAGCGACGGCTACGAGCAGTACTTC.

V gene TRBV5-1 combines with J gene TRBJ1-2; 8 bases map to TRBD1. The CDR3 spans 14 residues. The germline V gene encodes CDR1 SGHRS and CDR2 YFSETQ. Losses at the gene ends were 3 bases for V and 1 base for J; bases not matched to a gene: 2. The CDR3 DNA reads TGCGCCAGCAGCTCTACAGGGGGTAACTATGGCTACACCTTC. It yields the protein CASSSTGGNYGYTF.

This clonotype was detected only a few times. V and J are TRBV7-6 and TRBJ2-7; D gene unclear. Germline values: CDR1 SGHVS, CDR2 FNYEAQ. This CDR3 has 14 residues. V lost 5 bases and J 0 bases, leaving 11 bases between the germline ends. CDR3 in DNA: TGTGCCAGCAGCCCCCGGTCCACCTCCTACGAGCAGTACTTC. The encoded protein is CASSPRSTSYEQYF.

This clonotype was recorded at least ten times. This sequence joins TRBV19 and TRBJ2-1; D is ambiguous. This CDR3 spans 15 amino acids. Trimming left V 1 base short and J 2 bases short, with 9 bases between. Germline lookup yields CDR1 LNHDA and CDR2 SQIVND (reference sequence). CDR3 DNA sequence: TGTGCCAGTAGTATAGCGGGTGGGGCCTACAATGAGCAGTTCTTC. Translated: CASSIAGGAYNEQFF.

The V gene is TRBV24-1, the J gene TRBJ2-1; 15 bases align to TRBD2. The junction had 9 bases not matched to a gene; V was cut back by 4 bases and J by 9 bases. The germline gives CDR1 KGHDR, CDR2 SFDVKD. The CDR3 is made up of 17 amino acids. CDR3 sequence reads: CATSETGQGLAGGEQFF. The CDR3 nucleotides read TGTGCCACCAGTGAGACGGGACAGGGACTAGCGGGGGGTGAGCAGTTCTTC.

The genes are TRBV19 and TRBJ2-1; D uncertain. The germline gives CDR1 LNHDA, CDR2 SQIVND (reference sequence). V was trimmed by 3 bases and J by 5 bases, leaving 8 bases between them. The CDR3 totals 13 residues. CDR3 residues: CASSMILDNEQFF. The CDR3 DNA reads TGTGCCAGTAGTATGATTCTTGACAATGAGCAGTTCTTC.